One and the same sample provided the 14 T cell receptor beta chains below, sequenced in a study of blood T cell repertoires in COVID-19. Clones were sequenced by immunoSEQ multiplex PCR, and TCRdb holds only the in-frame ones, with some missing. The sample has about 140,000 clones; 65% to 80% are singletons. Sample: peripheral blood. The receptors shown here come from a woman in her fifties or sixties with acute or convalescent COVID-19.

V usage is TRBV27 and J usage is TRBJ1-5; no firm D call. This CDR3 is built from 14 residues. The germline V and J ends were trimmed by 0 bases and 5 bases, with 8 bases remaining between them. The germline V gene has CDR1 MNHEY and CDR2 SMNVEV (reference sequence). The CDR3 loop reads CASSLSGSDQPQHF. Here the CDR3 DNA reads TGTGCCAGCAGTTTATCCGGGTCCGATCAGCCCCAGCATTTT.

This clone was seen once. This chain joins TRBV28 and TRBJ1-1; D may be TRBD1 (6 bases). Germline loops: CDR1 MDHEN, CDR2 SYDVKM. The CDR3 contains 15 residues. V lost 6 bases to trimming and J lost 0 bases, with 14 bases between them. CDR3 protein: CASRPDRTMNTEAFF. The CDR3 bases are TGTGCCAGCAGACCTGACAGGACGATGAACACTGAAGCTTTCTTT.

V gene TRBV10-2 combines with J gene TRBJ2-4; 10 nucleotides match TRBD2. The CDR3 is made up of 14 amino acids. Germline assignment: CDR1 WSHSY and CDR2 SAAADI. The ends lost 8 bases at V and 3 bases at J; junction bases unmatched: 4. Here the CDR3 reads CASLEREGKNIQYF. For the CDR3, the DNA is TGCGCCAGCTTAGAGCGGGAGGGCAAAAACATTCAGTACTTC.

The chain uses TRBV4-2 and TRBJ1-1; 7 nucleotides match TRBD1. Germline loops: CDR1 LGHNA, CDR2 YNFKEQ. V gave up 2 bases and J gave up 1 base; unmatched junction bases: 4. The CDR3 contains 15 residues. The CDR3 region is CASSQRDSENTEAFF. In DNA form, the CDR3 reads TGTGCCAGCAGCCAACGGGACAGCGAGAACACTGAAGCTTTCTTT.

In its sample, this clone is medium-sized. V is TRBV19 and J is TRBJ2-7; 9 positions match TRBD1. Germline V gene lookup returns CDR1 LNHDA and CDR2 SQIVND (reference sequence). After removal of 10 bases from V and 2 bases from J, the junction contained 12 bases not matched to a gene. This CDR3 is built from 15 residues. In nucleotides, the CDR3 is TGTGCCACCACAAAGGTCGGGACAGGGCCCTACGAGCAGTACTTC. Its protein is CATTKVGTGPYEQYF. Drawing the rest from reference TRBV19 and TRBJ2-7, the complete variable domain is DGGITQSPKYLFRKEGQNVTLSCEQNLNHDAMYWYRQDPGQGLRLIYYSQIVNDFQKGDIAEGYSVSREKKESFPLTVTSAQKNPTAFYLCATTKVGTGPYEQYFGPGTRLTVT.

This clone was recorded only once. The V and J genes are TRBV6-5 and TRBJ2-7; TRBD1 matches at 7 bases. The CDR3 length is 15 residues. Germline V CDR1 and CDR2: MNHEY, SVGAGI. J was trimmed by 3 bases and V by 4 bases; bases with no gene match: 9. The CDR3 nucleotides are TGTGCCAGCAGTTTCCTGACCGACAGGGTCTACGAGCAGTACTTC. Encoded protein: CASSFLTDRVYEQYF.

This chain connects TRBV9 to TRBJ2-7; D perhaps matches TRBD2 (5 bases). CDR1 and CDR2 (germline): SGDLS, YYNGEE. The V end lost 0 bases, the J end lost 6 bases, and 13 bases lay between the germline ends. The length of the CDR3 is 14 residues. The CDR3 reads CASSVGMGVAEQYF. For the CDR3, the DNA is TGTGCCAGCAGCGTAGGAATGGGAGTGGCCGAGCAGTACTTC.

This sequence joins TRBV6-5 and TRBJ1-4, with 10 bases that match TRBD1. J lost 8 bases, V lost 10 bases, and 10 bases had no gene match. The CDR3 runs to 14 residues. CDR1 is MNHEY, CDR2 SVGAGI, per germline. DNA of the CDR3: TGTGCCACCCTCGTAGGGGACAGGGGAGAAAAACTGTTTTTT. This encodes CATLVGDRGEKLFF.

Written as DNA, the CDR3 is TGTGCCAGCAGCGTAGGGACTACCCGGGCTTACGAGCAGTACTTC. It encodes CASSVGTTRAYEQYF. This sequence joins TRBV9 and TRBJ2-7; maybe TRBD2 (6 bases). From germline, CDR1 is SGDLS and CDR2 YYNGEE. The CDR3 loop spans 15 amino acids. Between the trimmed V and J ends, which lost 0 bases and 4 bases, there was a span of 14 bases.

The rearrangement joins TRBV19 to TRBJ1-2, with D perhaps matching TRBD1 (5 bases). This CDR3 comprises 10 residues. From germline, CDR1 is LNHDA and CDR2 SQIVND (reference sequence). V gave up 9 bases and J gave up 5 bases, with 7 bases separating them. The CDR3 protein is CASQGYGYTF. CDR3 nucleotides: TGTGCCAGCCAGGGATATGGCTACACCTTC.

This chain connects TRBV2 to TRBJ1-1; 7 nucleotides line up with TRBD1. With V trimmed by 0 bases and J by 2 bases, 12 bases remained unmatched. The germline CDR1 and CDR2 sequences are SNHLY and FYNNEI. The CDR3 spans 18 residues. The DNA for the CDR3 is TGTGCCAGCAGTGAAGCTGGGGCAGGGGGGAGAGTCAACACTGAAGCTTTCTTT. It codes for CASSEAGAGGRVNTEAFF.

With regard to this clone: One end of the junction does not line up with germline, which may come from a read error. This rearrangement joins TRBV7-9 to TRBJ2-2; the match to TRBD2 covers 7 bases. The germline V gene encodes CDR1 SEHNR and CDR2 FQNEAQ (reference sequence). The CDR3 loop spans 14 amino acids. The CDR3 reads CASSLGGNPGELFF. The CDR3 nucleotides are TGTGCCAGCAGCTTGGGGGGGAACCCCGGGGAGCTGTTTTTT.

This clone appeared a few times. The chain couples TRBV4-2 to TRBJ1-6; D is undetermined. Germline V lookup: CDR1 LGHNA, CDR2 YNFKEQ. The length of the CDR3 is 13 residues. The V end lost 1 base, the J end lost 7 bases, and 5 bases lay between the germline ends. The CDR3 is CASSQVQNSPLHF. Written as DNA, the CDR3 is TGTGCCAGCAGCCAAGTTCAGAATTCACCCCTCCACTTT.

The chain carries TRBV19 and TRBJ2-3; D is possibly TRBD1 (6 bases). Trimming took 4 bases from V and 1 from J, leaving 6 bases between them. This CDR3 has 13 residues. Germline-derived CDR1 and CDR2 are LNHDA and SQIVND (reference sequence). CDR3: CASSTGGTDTQYF. CDR3 nucleotide sequence: TGTGCCAGTAGTACAGGGGGCACAGATACGCAGTATTTT.